Each of the 11 T cell receptor beta chains below was sequenced from the same sample in a study of CD8 T cells in Susac syndrome. Random hexamers were used to reverse transcribe an amount of roughly 0.45 to 1 ug RNA. TCRdb re-called the immunoSEQ multiplex PCR reads with MiXCR, one entry per CDR3 protein. Counted here are fewer than 150,000 distinct CDR3 sequences, around 94% occurring once; the ten biggest clones make up over 0.25%. Sequencing input: CD8+ T cells from PBMCs. These receptors all stem from a human donor in good health.

J is TRBJ1-1 and V is TRBV7-9; 10 nucleotides line up with TRBD1. J lost 3 bases, V lost 5 bases, and 3 bases had no gene match. This CDR3 is built from 14 residues. The germline gives CDR1 SEHNR, CDR2 FQNEAQ (reference sequence). The CDR3 region is CASSDRGHDTEAFF. CDR3 nucleotide sequence: TGTGCCAGCAGCGACAGGGGGCATGACACTGAAGCTTTCTTT.

The chain has TRBV27 and TRBJ2-1; maybe TRBD1 (5 bases). Trimming took 5 bases from V and 7 from J, leaving 21 bases between them. The CDR3 consists of 16 residues. Per germline, CDR1 MNHEY and CDR2 SMNVEV (reference sequence). This CDR3 is CASSLYSMTANNEQFF. As DNA, the CDR3 is TGTGCCAGCAGTCTTTACTCGATGACAGCGAATAATGAGCAGTTCTTC.

The chain recombines TRBV24-1 with TRBJ2-1; perhaps D is TRBD1 or TRBD2 (5 bases each). Germline V gene lookup returns CDR1 KGHDR and CDR2 SFDVKD. Trimming removed 4 bases at V and 5 bases at J, with 14 bases between. The CDR3 totals 15 residues. DNA of the CDR3: TGTGCCACCAGTGACTCCGGGACGGATAACAATGAGCAGTTCTTC. Amino acid sequence: CATSDSGTDNNEQFF.

A note on this clonotype: One end of the junction varies from germline; a read error may be responsible. The chain is built from TRBV29-1 and TRBJ2-7; TRBD1 or TRBD2 may be the D gene (5 bases each). This CDR3 contains 12 residues. Germline assignment: CDR1 SQVTM and CDR2 ANQGSEA. The CDR3 protein is CSVFEGNYEQYF. The CDR3, as DNA: TGCAGCGTTTTTGAGGGGAACTACGAACAGTACTTC.

The chain couples TRBV4-1 to TRBJ1-2, with a weak D call TRBD1 (5 bases). The V gene lost 0 bases and the J gene lost 6 bases, with 17 bases spanning the gap. Germline V gene lookup returns CDR1 MGHRA and CDR2 YSYEKL. The CDR3 contains 16 residues. This chain's CDR3 is CASSQDRGTQADGYTF. DNA of the CDR3: TGCGCCAGCAGCCAAGATCGGGGGACCCAAGCGGATGGCTACACCTTC.

CDR3 coding DNA: TGTGCCAGCAGCGTAGGTAGCACCGGGGAGCTGTTTTTT. Its translation is CASSVGSTGELFF. V usage is TRBV9 and J usage is TRBJ2-2; D is ambiguous. Germline CDR1 is SGDLS and CDR2 is YYNGEE. V shed 0 bases and J shed 4 bases, with 4 bases lying between them. The CDR3 runs to 13 residues.

This chain joins TRBV29-1 and TRBJ1-1; 11 positions agree with TRBD1. V lost 6 bases, J lost 4 bases, and 4 bases stayed unmatched. Germline loops: CDR1 SQVTM, CDR2 ANQGSEA. The CDR3 contains 13 residues. The CDR3 DNA sequence: TGCAGCGTCGCCGGGACAGGGGGCACTGAAGCTTTCTTT. Encoded protein: CSVAGTGGTEAFF.

This sequence joins TRBV20-1 and TRBJ2-1; a weak D match, TRBD1 (6 bases). From germline, CDR1 is DFQATT and CDR2 SNEGSKA (reference sequence). CDR3 length equals 13 residues. Trimming shortened V by 5 bases and J by 2 bases, and 10 bases separated the two germline ends. The CDR3 DNA reads as TGCAGTGCTGGACAGAATCCCTACAATGAGCAGTTCTTC. It translates to CSAGQNPYNEQFF.

This chain uses TRBV2 with TRBJ1-2; D unresolved. The V end lost 7 bases, the J end lost 0 bases, and 9 bases lay between the germline ends. CDR3 length: 13 amino acids. Germline lookup yields CDR1 SNHLY and CDR2 FYNNEI. Here the CDR3 DNA reads TGTGCCAGCACCGAGGGTTCTAACTATGGCTACACCTTC. It specifies CASTEGSNYGYTF.

V usage is TRBV13 and J usage is TRBJ2-7; D remains unclear. The CDR3 length is 15 residues. Deletions cut 5 bases from V and 2 bases from J, with 16 bases between. CDR1 and CDR2 (germline): PRHDT, FYEKMQ (reference sequence). CDR3 nucleotides: TGTGCCAGCAGCCCAAGACGGACGGCTACCTACGAGCAGTACTTC. Protein: CASSPRRTATYEQYF.

The rearrangement links TRBV27 to TRBJ2-7; D may be TRBD1 (6 bases). Trimming removed 4 bases from V and 4 bases from J, with 20 bases in between. The CDR3 contains 16 residues. Germline V gene data show CDR1 as MNHEY and CDR2 as SMNVEV (reference sequence). In DNA form, the CDR3 reads TGTGCCAGCAGTTCTACTTACTCGGGACACCTATACGAGCAGTACTTC. Protein sequence: CASSSTYSGHLYEQYF.